This entry lists 2 T cell receptor beta chains sequenced from one sample in a study of blood T cell repertoires in COVID-19. Method: immunoSEQ multiplex PCR; TCRdb's copy keeps in-frame clones and lacks some. The sample has just over 150,000 clones, about nine tenths seen once. The specimen sequenced was peripheral blood. The receptors derive from a woman aged 70-85 years with acute or convalescent COVID-19.

This chain uses TRBV5-1 with TRBJ1-2, with a tentative D call TRBD1 (5 bases). Germline assignment: CDR1 SGHRS and CDR2 YFSETQ. V gave up 3 bases and J gave up 5 bases, with 20 bases separating them. This CDR3 is built from 16 residues. CDR3 region: CASSWGGQNSIYGYTF. Here the CDR3 DNA reads TGCGCCAGCAGCTGGGGTGGACAAAACTCCATATATGGCTACACCTTC.

With respect to this clone: This sample also contains other DNA sequences that code for the same CDR3. The DNA of the CDR3 is TGTGCCAGCTCCCTGGGACAGAAAGAGACCCAGTACTTC. Translated: CASSLGQKETQYF. The chain couples TRBV18 to TRBJ2-5; 7 bases align to TRBD1. This CDR3 is 13 amino acids long. V lost 6 bases to trimming and J lost 3 bases; unmatched junction nucleotides: 4. Germline V gene sequence: CDR1 KGHSH, CDR2 LQKENI. The full variable domain, rest sourced from reference TRBV18 and TRBJ2-5, is NAGVMQNPRHLVRRRGQEARLRCSPMKGHSHVYWYRQLPEEGLKFMVYLQKENIIDESGMPKERFSAEFPKEGPSILRIQQVVRGDSAAYFCASSLGQKETQYFGPGTRLLVL.